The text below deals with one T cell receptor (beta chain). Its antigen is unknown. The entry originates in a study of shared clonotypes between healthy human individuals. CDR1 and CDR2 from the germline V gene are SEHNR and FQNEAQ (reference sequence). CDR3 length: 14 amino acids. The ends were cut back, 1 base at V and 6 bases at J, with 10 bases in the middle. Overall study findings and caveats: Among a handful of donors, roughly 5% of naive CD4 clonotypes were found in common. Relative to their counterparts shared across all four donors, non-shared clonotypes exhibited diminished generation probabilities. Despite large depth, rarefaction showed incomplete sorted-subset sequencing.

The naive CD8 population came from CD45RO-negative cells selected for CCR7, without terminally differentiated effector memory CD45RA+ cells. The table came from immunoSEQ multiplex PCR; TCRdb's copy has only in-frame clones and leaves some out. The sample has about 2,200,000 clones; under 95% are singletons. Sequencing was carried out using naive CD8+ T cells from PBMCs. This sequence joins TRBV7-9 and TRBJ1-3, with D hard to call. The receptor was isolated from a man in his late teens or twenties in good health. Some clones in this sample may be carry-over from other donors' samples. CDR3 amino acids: CASSLDWVLNTIYF. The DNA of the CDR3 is TGTGCCAGCAGCTTAGATTGGGTTTTAAACACCATATATTTT.